One sample yielded the 30 T cell receptor beta chains listed below, sequenced in a study of spatial heterogeneity in lung cancer. Study-wide results and caveats: Within tumors, counts of expanded alpha and beta TCRs tracked tumor mutation counts.

Their recognized antigens are unknown. MiXCR, run by TCRdb on the 5' RACE reads, gives a single entry per CDR3 protein. The sample shows 20,000 to 25,000 distinct CDR3 sequences, around 6.6% of them seen only once. Sample time point: sample taken at primary tumor resection. Sequenced material: lung tumor tissue, taken at surgery. All receptors come from a male donor with early-stage non-small cell lung cancer.

This clonotype was detected many times. This chain links TRBV28 with TRBJ2-5; D possibly matches TRBD1 or TRBD2 (5 bases each). CDR3 length equals 14 residues. Germline assignment: CDR1 MDHEN and CDR2 SYDVKM. Trimming removed 5 bases at V and 0 bases at J, with 10 bases between. The CDR3 DNA follows: TGTGCCAGCAGTGGGACCTATGACCAAGAGACCCAGTACTTC. Translating it yields CASSGTYDQETQYF.

This clonotype was seen ten or more times. The rearrangement joins TRBV6-2 or TRBV6-3 to TRBJ1-5; tentative D call: TRBD1 (5 bases). V was clipped by 0 bases and J by 4 bases, with 10 bases between them. There are 15 residues in the CDR3. Germline CDR1 reads MNHEY; CDR2 reads SVGEGT. DNA for the CDR3: TGTGCCAGCAGTTACTCGTTCACAGGTAATCAGCCCCAGCATTTT. Protein sequence: CASSYSFTGNQPQHF.

In this sample, this clonotype turned up a few times. V gene TRBV5-1 combines with J gene TRBJ2-7, with D possibly matching TRBD1 (6 bases). The CDR3 consists of 17 residues. The germline V gene has CDR1 SGHRS and CDR2 YFSETQ. The V end lost 0 bases, the J end lost 8 bases, and 24 bases lay between the germline ends. The CDR3 loop is CASSLGLVVDSLPKQYF. In DNA form, the CDR3 reads TGCGCCAGCAGCTTGGGATTGGTAGTGGACAGTCTACCGAAGCAGTACTTC.

This clonotype occurred many times. The V gene is TRBV3-1, the J gene TRBJ2-2; D gene ambiguous. This CDR3 is built from 14 residues. V was cut by 4 bases and J by 4 bases, with 10 bases left in between. The germline V gene encodes CDR1 LGHDT and CDR2 YNNKEL (reference sequence). This CDR3 is CASSLGGGTGELFF. The DNA of the CDR3 is TGTGCCAGCAGCCTCGGCGGCGGCACCGGGGAGCTGTTTTTT.

This clonotype was recorded many times. The chain employs TRBV28 and TRBJ1-3; D possibly corresponds to TRBD1 (6 bases). Trimming stripped 7 bases from V and 1 base from J, with 14 bases between. This CDR3 spans 15 amino acids. The V gene's germline CDR1 is MDHEN and CDR2 SYDVKM. The CDR3 DNA reads TGTGCCAGCATCGAAACAGGGACTTCTGGAAACACCATATATTTT. Its translation is CASIETGTSGNTIYF.

This clonotype has just a few counts. V usage is TRBV2 and J usage is TRBJ2-3, with a weak D call TRBD2 (6 bases). Between the trimmed V and J ends, which lost 4 bases and 6 bases, there was a span of 11 bases. The CDR3 runs 13 residues. The germline V gene encodes CDR1 SNHLY and CDR2 FYNNEI. In DNA, the CDR3 is TGTGCCAGCAGTGGGCCGGCGGGGGATACGCAGTATTTT. Its translation is CASSGPAGDTQYF.

This clonotype has a count of ten or more. This chain uses TRBV7-2 with TRBJ2-7; 9 nucleotides align to TRBD2. The CDR3 length is 13 residues. From germline, CDR1 is SGHTA and CDR2 FQGNSA. V gave up 8 bases and J gave up 6 bases; unmatched junction bases: 8. In DNA, the CDR3 is TGTGCCAGCGCGGGACTAGCTGTAGGCGAGCAGTACTTC. Translating gives CASAGLAVGEQYF.

This clonotype was counted many times. The gene calls are TRBV4-2 and TRBJ2-7, with TRBD2 matching 11 bases. The germline V gene has CDR1 LGHNA and CDR2 YNFKEQ. V gave up 0 bases and J gave up 0 bases; unmatched junction bases: 1. The CDR3 length is 16 residues. CDR3 amino acids: CASSQDGTSGSYEQYF. CDR3 DNA sequence: TGTGCCAGCAGCCAAGATGGGACTAGCGGCTCCTACGAGCAGTACTTC.

The DNA for the CDR3 is TGTGCCAGCAGGGCACCGACAGGGAGTCCGTACGAGCAGTACTTC. Translated, it gives CASRAPTGSPYEQYF. The chain carries TRBV7-9 and TRBJ2-7; 7 bases align to TRBD1. CDR1 SEHNR and CDR2 FQNEAQ come from the germline V gene (reference sequence). V shed 6 bases, J shed 4 bases, and the junction held 12 bases outside the gene matches. This CDR3 is 15 amino acids long.

The CDR3 DNA reads as TGTGCCAGCAGGTCGACGGGGGGTCTTGTCTATGGCTACACCTTC. Translated, it gives CASRSTGGLVYGYTF. V is TRBV6-1 and J is TRBJ1-2; the D gene is possibly TRBD1 (5 bases). The CDR3 covers 15 residues. CDR1 MNHNS and CDR2 SASEGT come from the germline V gene. V was pared by 6 bases and J by 4 bases, with 18 bases between.

This clonotype was observed at least ten times. This chain joins TRBV5-1 and TRBJ2-2, with D tentatively TRBD1 (5 bases). V was pared by 1 base and J by 4 bases, with 11 bases between. Germline CDR1 is SGHRS and CDR2 is YFSETQ. The CDR3 consists of 15 residues. The DNA of the CDR3 is TGCGCCAGCAGCTTGCAGGGAATGGGCACCGGGGAGCTGTTTTTT. As protein: CASSLQGMGTGELFF.

At least ten counts were recorded for this clonotype. The rearrangement uses TRBV6-1 and TRBJ2-7; TRBD2 matches 12 bases. Germline assignment: CDR1 MNHNS and CDR2 SASEGT. The V and J ends lost 6 bases and 8 bases, in that order; junction bases with no gene match: 17. The CDR3 runs 17 residues. The CDR3 here is CASSPLAGGTKPTKQYF. The DNA of the CDR3 is TGTGCCAGCAGCCCACTAGCGGGGGGCACCAAACCTACGAAGCAGTACTTC.

This clonotype turned up a few times. The rearrangement links TRBV6-5 to TRBJ1-5; D is undetermined. From germline, CDR1 is MNHEY and CDR2 SVGAGI. The ends were cut back, 0 bases at V and 0 bases at J, with 9 bases in the middle. CDR3 length: 16 residues. The CDR3 DNA sequence: TGTGCCAGCAGTTACTCAGCCAGGATTAGCAATCAGCCCCAGCATTTT. This translates into CASSYSARISNQPQHF.

This chain uses TRBV30 with TRBJ1-1, with 11 bases that match TRBD1. The germline gives CDR1 GTSNPN, CDR2 SVGIG (reference sequence). Trimming at V came to 4 bases and at J to 7 bases, leaving 8 bases not matched to a gene. The CDR3 has 14 amino acids. The CDR3: CAWIPGQGVGEAFF. CDR3 nucleotides: TGTGCCTGGATCCCGGGACAGGGGGTTGGTGAAGCTTTCTTT.

This clonotype has ten or more counts. The chain combines TRBV7-2 with TRBJ2-5; a weak D match, TRBD2 (6 bases). The CDR3 is made up of 16 amino acids. Trimming removed 0 bases from V and 2 bases from J, with 13 bases in between. Germline assignment: CDR1 SGHTA and CDR2 FQGNSA. CDR3 residues: CASSLARTNLQETQYF. DNA of the CDR3: TGTGCCAGCAGCTTAGCGCGGACTAACCTACAAGAGACCCAGTACTTC.

This chain links TRBV10-3 with TRBJ2-5; TRBD2 matches at 11 bases. Germline CDR1 ENHRY, CDR2 SYGVKD. V was clipped by 6 bases and J by 4 bases; unmatched bases: 1. This CDR3 comprises 13 residues. The CDR3 loop reads CAIRGTSGETQYF. CDR3 bases: TGTGCCATCAGAGGGACTAGCGGAGAGACCCAGTACTTC.

Many counts were recorded for this clonotype. V usage is TRBV7-2 and J usage is TRBJ1-4, with 9 bases aligning to TRBD1. The CDR3 loop spans 15 amino acids. J lost 8 bases, V lost 11 bases, and 15 bases had no gene match. The V gene's germline CDR1 is SGHTA and CDR2 FQGNSA. CDR3 sequence reads: CAAWTGEGFGEKLFF. CDR3 bases: TGTGCCGCCTGGACAGGGGAGGGTTTCGGCGAAAAACTGTTTTTT.

This clonotype is large in the sample. The chain couples TRBV7-9 to TRBJ2-7; TRBD2 might be the D (6 bases). The CDR3 is 15 amino acids. V lost 8 bases and J 5 bases, leaving 22 bases between the germline ends. Germline V gives CDR1 SEHNR, CDR2 FQNEAQ (reference sequence). The CDR3 here is CASGVFDPEGNEQYF. The CDR3 nucleotides read TGTGCCAGCGGGGTTTTTGACCCGGAGGGGAACGAGCAGTACTTC.

This clonotype is classed as medium-sized (0.01 to 0.1%). This chain connects TRBV2 to TRBJ2-3; the D gene is possibly TRBD1 (6 bases). The CDR3 totals 16 residues. V lost 6 bases and J 0 bases, leaving 16 bases between the germline ends. The germline V gene has CDR1 SNHLY and CDR2 FYNNEI. DNA for the CDR3: TGTGCCAGCAGAGCTAACAGGGCCGCAAGCACAGATACGCAGTATTTT. Protein sequence: CASRANRAASTDTQYF.

The chain employs TRBV10-2 and TRBJ2-7, with a tentative D call TRBD1 (5 bases). Germline CDR1 WSHSY, CDR2 SAAADI. V gave up 4 bases and J gave up 5 bases, with 15 bases separating them. There are 14 residues in the CDR3. The CDR3 loop reads CASSGQGPFDEQYF. The CDR3 DNA is TGCGCCAGCAGTGGCCAGGGTCCCTTTGACGAGCAGTACTTC.

The rearrangement uses TRBV20-1 and TRBJ1-4, with D maybe TRBD1 (6 bases). The CDR3 totals 13 residues. CDR1 and CDR2 (germline): DFQATT, SNEGSKA (reference sequence). Trimming pared 5 bases from V and 8 bases from J, leaving 15 bases between. DNA of the CDR3: TGCAGTGCTGGCGGACAGCTATTGGAAAAACTGTTTTTT. This codes for CSAGGQLLEKLFF.

This clonotype came up many times. The gene calls are TRBV6-1 and TRBJ2-7; the match to TRBD1 covers 8 bases. The CDR3 loop spans 20 amino acids. Germline-derived CDR1 and CDR2 are MNHNS and SASEGT. V gave up 1 base and J gave up 3 bases; unmatched junction bases: 20. The CDR3 sequence is CASSEDFRGHPGQDLYEQYF. DNA of the CDR3: TGTGCCAGCAGTGAAGATTTCAGGGGGCACCCAGGGCAGGATCTCTACGAGCAGTACTTC.

The V and J genes are TRBV18 and TRBJ2-5, with 7 bases matching TRBD1. Germline CDR1 KGHSH, CDR2 LQKENI. The CDR3 sequence is 14 residues long. Trimming removed 5 bases from V and 5 bases from J; junction bases left unmatched: 8. This chain's CDR3 is CASSRTGTPETQYF. The DNA for the CDR3 is TGTGCCAGCTCAAGGACAGGCACCCCGGAGACCCAGTACTTC.

V gene TRBV7-2 combines with J gene TRBJ2-3, with D tentatively TRBD2 (5 bases). This CDR3 is built from 14 residues. CDR1 and CDR2 (germline): SGHTA, FQGNSA. Trimming took off 1 base at V and 8 bases at J, with 13 bases between the two ends. The CDR3 loop reads CASSLGLARGTQYF. CDR3 DNA sequence: TGTGCCAGCAGCTTAGGGCTAGCCCGGGGTACGCAGTATTTT. Supplemented by reference TRBV7-2 and TRBJ2-3, the full variable domain reads GAGVSQSPSNKVTEKGKDVELRCDPISGHTALYWYRQSLGQGLEFLIYFQGNSAPDKSGLPSDRFSAERTGGSVSTLTIQRTQQEDSAVYLCASSLGLARGTQYFGPGTRLTVL.

This clonotype showed up many times. The V gene is TRBV6-1, the J gene TRBJ2-2; the match to TRBD2 covers 15 bases. Trimming removed 6 bases from V and 3 bases from J; junction bases left unmatched: 2. The CDR3 is 16 residues long. The germline gives CDR1 MNHNS, CDR2 SASEGT. The CDR3 coding sequence is TGTGCCAGCAGAGGACTAGCGGGGGGGTACACCGGGGAGCTGTTTTTT. The encoded protein is CASRGLAGGYTGELFF.

The V gene is TRBV18, the J gene TRBJ2-3; D uncertain. The CDR3 has 12 residues. V was cut by 7 bases and J by 2 bases, with 7 bases left in between. Germline V gene lookup returns CDR1 KGHSH and CDR2 LQKENI. The CDR3 is CASLPSTDTQYF. For the CDR3, the DNA is TGTGCCAGCTTACCTTCCACAGATACGCAGTATTTT. The variable domain in full, completed from reference TRBV18 and TRBJ2-3, reads NAGVMQNPRHLVRRRGQEARLRCSPMKGHSHVYWYRQLPEEGLKFMVYLQKENIIDESGMPKERFSAEFPKEGPSILRIQQVVRGDSAAYFCASLPSTDTQYFGPGTRLTVL.

The genes are TRBV28 and TRBJ1-5, with 7 bases that match TRBD1. CDR1 MDHEN and CDR2 SYDVKM come from the germline V gene. Germline trimming cut 3 bases from V and 6 bases from J; bases unmatched to any gene: 8. The CDR3 consists of 15 residues. CDR3 in amino acids: CASSFSDRVTQPQHF. In DNA, the CDR3 is TGTGCCAGCAGTTTTTCAGACAGGGTTACTCAGCCCCAGCATTTT.

The chain joins TRBV10-3 to TRBJ1-4, with D maybe TRBD1 (5 bases). This CDR3 has 16 amino acids. V lost 4 bases and J lost 11, with 23 bases in between. Germline CDR1 and CDR2: ENHRY and SYGVKD. The CDR3 coding sequence is TGTGCCATCAGTGTGGGACGACAGTCGCCCGGGGGGAAACTGTTTTTT. This gives the protein CAISVGRQSPGGKLFF.

This clonotype occurred many times. This chain joins TRBV14 and TRBJ2-3; the match to TRBD1 covers 9 bases. Germline assignment: CDR1 SGHDN and CDR2 FVKESK. The V gene end was trimmed by 5 bases and the J gene end by 0 bases; junction bases not matched to a gene: 3. CDR3 size: 15 residues. DNA for the CDR3: TGTGCCAGCAGCGAGGACAGGGGTAGCACAGATACGCAGTATTTT. Translating it yields CASSEDRGSTDTQYF.

This clonotype was counted at least ten times. This chain connects TRBV4-2 to TRBJ2-2, with 11 bases lining up with TRBD2. V shed 0 bases and J 0 bases; nucleotides not matched to a gene: 9. This CDR3 comprises 20 residues. Germline CDR1 LGHNA, CDR2 YNFKEQ. Here the CDR3 DNA reads TGTGCCAGCAGCCAAGATCGAAGACTAGCGGGGCGCGCGAACACCGGGGAGCTGTTTTTT. Translated, it gives CASSQDRRLAGRANTGELFF.